Below are 8 T cell receptor beta chains sequenced from a single sample in a study of blood T cells in healthy people across ages (dated by TCRdb to between 2015 and 2016). Library preparation was by 5' RACE. The data were produced on an Illumina HiSeq 2500. A second roughly 6 to 11 cycle PCR used a sample-barcoded 5' primer and a J-beta primer mix. TCRdb took the public reads, trimmed them with fastp at Q25, ran MiXCR for clone calling and kept in-frame beta chains. Rows merge per CDR3 protein into single entries with the most common DNA and genes. This sample is represented by 1.5 million to 2 million distinct CDR3 sequences; roughly 28% of them were singletons. The top ten clonotypes cover around 7.7% of the sample. Sequenced input: blood. The source of these receptors is a woman aged 30 to 39 in good health.

This rearrangement joins TRBV4-1 to TRBJ1-6; tentative D call: TRBD1 (6 bases). CDR3 length: 16 residues. Germline CDR1 is MGHRA and CDR2 is YSYEKL. V lost 3 bases and J 7 bases, leaving 16 bases between the germline ends. The CDR3 DNA is TGCGCCAGCAGCCACCCTCGGGGGGGGCCGAATTCACCCCTCCACTTT. Translating it yields CASSHPRGGPNSPLHF.

This clonotype has only a few counts. This rearrangement joins TRBV11-2 to TRBJ1-5, with D uncertain. The V end lost 2 bases, the J end lost 3 bases, and 5 bases lay between the germline ends. The CDR3 loop spans 13 amino acids. Germline V lookup: CDR1 SGHAT, CDR2 FQNNGV. The chain's CDR3 is CASSLNHNQPQHF. The CDR3 DNA reads TGTGCCAGCAGCTTAAATCACAATCAGCCCCAGCATTTT.

Many counts were recorded for this clonotype. The gene calls are TRBV10-2 and TRBJ2-1; possible D gene TRBD2, 5 bases. The germline V and J ends were trimmed by 2 bases and 3 bases, with 14 bases remaining between them. The CDR3 is 16 residues long. From germline, CDR1 is WSHSY and CDR2 SAAADI. This chain's CDR3 is CASSEPPTSGYNEQFF. The CDR3 nucleotides read TGCGCCAGCAGTGAGCCCCCCACGAGCGGCTACAATGAGCAGTTCTTC.

In regard to this clonotype: Since a much larger clone is just one base distant, this may be a read error. The chain carries TRBV7-2 and TRBJ2-3; possibly TRBD2 for D (6 bases). In germline, CDR1 is SGHTA, CDR2 FQGNSA. The CDR3 consists of 14 residues. The CDR3 region has the DNA TGTGCCAACAGCCCCCAAGGCCGGACTAATACGCAGTATTTT. The encoded protein is CANSPQGRTNTQYF.

The J gene is TRBJ1-2, the V gene TRBV6-2 or TRBV6-3, with 9 bases fitting TRBD1. The CDR3 totals 16 residues. Germline CDR1 is MNHEY and CDR2 is SVGEGT. Trimming took 2 bases from V and 3 from J; bases not matched to a gene: 7. The CDR3 DNA sequence: TGTGCCAGCAGTTACCTCCGACAGGGGGTTGACTATGGCTACACCTTC. Protein: CASSYLRQGVDYGYTF.

This clonotype was detected ten times or more. This chain joins TRBV5-1 and TRBJ2-3, with TRBD2 matching 7 bases. Germline V CDR1 and CDR2: SGHRS, YFSETQ. The CDR3 spans 14 residues. V trimming: 7 bases; J trimming: 2 bases; junction bases outside the gene matches: 7. The CDR3 DNA follows: TGCGCCAGCGGAAGCGGGGAGTTCACAGATACGCAGTATTTT. Its translation: CASGSGEFTDTQYF.

The V and J genes are TRBV30 and TRBJ1-4, with D uncertain. Trimming took 0 bases from V and 8 from J, leaving 4 bases between them. This CDR3 is built from 11 residues. Germline loops: CDR1 GTSNPN, CDR2 SVGIG (reference sequence). The CDR3 region is CAWSVREKLFF. The CDR3 nucleotides are TGTGCCTGGAGTGTAAGGGAAAAACTGTTTTTT.

This clonotype has at least ten counts. The chain carries TRBV5-1 and TRBJ2-7; D possibly uses TRBD1 or TRBD2 (5 bases each). V shed 4 bases and J shed 7 bases, with 15 bases lying between them. CDR3 length equals 13 residues. From germline, CDR1 is SGHRS and CDR2 YFSETQ. Here the CDR3 DNA reads TGCGCCAGCAGCACGGGACCGCTTGGAGAGCAGTACTTC. It yields the protein CASSTGPLGEQYF.